This TCR beta chain emerged from a study of blood T cells in healthy people across ages. Overall study: About one barcoded beta molecule per two T cells came from capture by template switching.

The study, taken as a whole, reports: TCR beta diversity correlated strongly with naive T cell percentage. No one knew whether donors had CMV, which possibly confounded expanded clonotype changes.

Germline-derived CDR1 and CDR2 are SGHRS and YFSETQ. This CDR3 spans 19 amino acids. V was shortened by 0 bases and J by 0 bases, with 19 bases between the two germline ends. PBMCs were isolated at a quantity of at least 6.5 million per sample. A sample-barcoded 5' primer and a J-beta primer mix were used in a second PCR of roughly 7 to 11 cycles. TCRdb recomputed calls from the 5' RACE reads with MiXCR, one row per CDR3 protein. The table lists around 780,000 distinct CDR3 sequences, more than 55% of them singletons. With regard to this clonotype: No antigen is known for it.

The sample comprised blood. The chain combines TRBV5-1 with TRBJ2-1; TRBD2 is a possible D gene (5 bases). The TCR sequence derives from a man aged 35 to 55 in good health. This chain's CDR3 is CASSLDHTGGPLSYNEQFF. CDR3 in DNA: TGCGCCAGCAGCTTGGATCATACCGGAGGCCCTCTCTCCTACAATGAGCAGTTCTTC.